A single sample gave rise to the 9 T cell receptor beta chains below, sequenced in a study of post-analysis software for immune sequencing data. Study results and caveats: Controls had lower frequencies than patients of roughly five TRBV segments, which included TRBV5-6, TRBV5-1 and TRBV20-1.

Unique molecular identifiers were carried by the TCR beta cDNA libraries. MiXCR was run by TCRdb on the PCR reads, yielding one entry per CDR3 protein. Found here are 650,000 to 850,000 distinct CDR3 sequences, 53% of them singletons; the top ten hold 4% to 5.5%. Their antigens remain unidentified. The specimen was blood. These receptors were collected from a girl aged 5-17 years with multiple sclerosis.

This clonotype has just a few counts. The chain is built from TRBV20-1 and TRBJ2-7, with 14 bases lining up with TRBD2. This CDR3 spans 14 amino acids. CDR1 DFQATT and CDR2 SNEGSKA come from the germline V gene (reference sequence). The V and J ends lost 6 bases and 3 bases, in that order; junction bases with no gene match: 4. The CDR3 sequence is CSATGTSGGYEQYF. CDR3 coding DNA: TGCAGTGCGACCGGGACTAGCGGGGGCTACGAGCAGTACTTC.

The chain has TRBV3-1 and TRBJ1-1; D call uncertain. The CDR3 runs to 14 residues. Deletions cut 4 bases from V and 11 bases from J, with 20 bases between. Germline V gene data show CDR1 as LGHDT and CDR2 as YNNKEL (reference sequence). The CDR3 here is CASSRKIGASGAFF. CDR3 sequence (DNA): TGTGCCAGCAGCCGCAAGATCGGTGCGTCGGGGGCTTTCTTT.

This clonotype appeared a few times. The chain recombines TRBV10-3 with TRBJ2-1; D is tentatively TRBD1 or TRBD2 (5 bases each). Germline CDR1 is ENHRY and CDR2 is SYGVKD. The germline V and J ends were trimmed by 6 bases and 2 bases, with 11 bases remaining between them. The CDR3 sequence is 14 residues long. CDR3 loop: CAIRGDRTYNEQFF. The CDR3 DNA reads TGTGCCATCAGGGGGGACCGAACCTACAATGAGCAGTTCTTC.

This chain joins TRBV5-1 and TRBJ1-2; unclear D gene. Trimming left V 0 bases short and J 4 bases short, with 13 bases between. The V gene's germline CDR1 is SGHRS and CDR2 YFSETQ. The CDR3 runs 15 residues. CDR3 DNA sequence: TGCGCCAGCAGCTTGGATTCCCTGGGCCCCTATGGCTACACCTTC. Its protein is CASSLDSLGPYGYTF.

The chain couples TRBV20-1 to TRBJ2-3; perhaps TRBD1 as D (6 bases). The germline V gene has CDR1 DFQATT and CDR2 SNEGSKA (reference sequence). There are 16 residues in the CDR3. V lost 3 bases, J lost 6 bases, and 22 bases lay in between. The CDR3 loop reads CSARDGQTPSGDTQYF. The CDR3 DNA reads TGCAGTGCTAGGGATGGACAGACTCCTTCAGGGGATACGCAGTATTTT.

This clonotype turned up a few times. The genes are TRBV5-1 and TRBJ2-3; the D gene is possibly TRBD2 (5 bases). This CDR3 is built from 15 residues. V was trimmed by 1 base and J by 2 bases, leaving 11 bases between them. Germline V CDR1 and CDR2: SGHRS, YFSETQ. This chain's CDR3 is CASSLSVATTDTQYF. The CDR3 bases are TGCGCCAGCAGCTTGTCAGTAGCGACCACAGATACGCAGTATTTT.

The chain recombines TRBV12-3 or TRBV12-4 with TRBJ2-7; D may be TRBD1 (7 bases). There are 14 residues in the CDR3. V lost 4 bases to trimming and J lost 3 bases, with 13 bases between them. CDR3 region: CASSSRQGGYEQYF. The DNA for the CDR3 is TGTGCCAGCAGTTCCAGACAGGGAGGCTACGAGCAGTACTTC.

The chain joins TRBV12-3 or TRBV12-4 to TRBJ1-2; 8 nucleotides match TRBD1. V dropped 6 bases and J dropped 6; count of bases not matched to a gene: 3. There are 12 residues in the CDR3. CDR3: CASRQGVHGYTF. The CDR3, as DNA: TGTGCCAGCAGACAGGGGGTACATGGCTACACCTTC.

This clonotype occurred once. V gene TRBV20-1 combines with J gene TRBJ1-4; a possible D gene is TRBD1 (5 bases). Germline values: CDR1 DFQATT, CDR2 SNEGSKA (reference sequence). The V end was cut by 3 bases, the J end by 4 bases, with 12 bases between. The CDR3 has 14 amino acids. This chain's CDR3 is CSASLDILNEKLFF. The CDR3 DNA reads TGCAGTGCTAGCTTGGACATCCTTAATGAAAAACTGTTTTTT.